This T cell receptor beta chain appears in the sequencing data of a study of identical twins. Template switching (which added a universal primer site) was used, and cDNA carried unique molecular identifiers. A single record per CDR3 protein comes from TCRdb applying MiXCR to the 5' RACE reads. The sample consists of roughly 1,500,000 distinct CDR3 sequences, more than 30% of them appearing once. This clonotype was counted between two and nine times. The antigen remains unidentified. This CDR3 comprises 16 residues. Germline trimming cut 4 bases from V and 11 bases from J; bases unmatched to any gene: 15. The germline gives CDR1 SGHRS, CDR2 YFSETQ. Study-wide findings and caveats: Insertions were reduced in abundant cord blood beta clonotypes but not in memory repertoires. A cross-sectional statistical analysis, not follow-up of the same donors, supported the conclusions.

Sequencing was done on a sample of cord blood. The chain uses TRBV5-1 and TRBJ2-5; 12 bases match TRBD2. The source of this sequence is a newborn girl in good health. The CDR3 loop reads CASSTRLAGEYNEQYF. Written as DNA, the CDR3 is TGCGCCAGCAGCACCAGACTAGCGGGAGAGTACAATGAGCAGTACTTC.